Detailed here is one T cell receptor beta chain. There is no known antigen for this receptor. Base qualities are missing; no much larger clone stands one base away. All of the isolated RNA was reverse transcribed with the High Capacity cDNA Reverse Transcription Kit, so expressed TCRB transcripts were sequenced. Deep immunoSEQ sequencing was applied to naive, central memory and regulatory T cell samples, giving an average of about 3.57 million total reads per sample. Sorted cells were lysed in RLT buffer and RNA was extracted with DNase-treated RNeasy Micro or Mini kits, depending on cell number. Each cell subset was processed separately to prevent cross-contamination, with patient and healthy donor samples processed together. The immunoSEQ multiplex PCR was used to amplify TCRB sequences from cDNA, generating 87-bp fragments that spanned the CDR3 region. The amplicons were sequenced using the Illumina HiSeq platform. In the original analysis: Synthetic template baselines were used to correct PCR bias computationally, reads within Hamming distance 2 were collapsed, and singletons that could not be merged were discarded. By aligning reads against IMGT, V, D and J genes, CDR3 length, and insertions or deletions at six rearrangement sites were assigned. Within each subset, clonotype counts were normalized to sorted cell number, after which true diversity and Gini coefficients were computed with the tcR R package. Repertoire sharing was quantified using the overlap coefficient calculated on TCRB nucleotide sequences. As a proxy for the pre-selection repertoire, out-of-frame TCRB sequences from naive cells were analyzed. The source is immuneACCESS, and TCRdb retained only in-frame sequences with V and J called. Part of the clones is not carried over; for the studies checked, unresolved V genes explain less than half of this, and the remainder is unexplained. D and trimming come from the DNA, and the V and J calls and clone size come from that table. The sample table contains more than 250,000 clones; only one count was recorded for about 15% of them. The ten largest clonotypes hold 0.015% to 0.017% of the sample.

Each donor gave one peripheral blood draw, roughly 0.12 L on average, collected into heparinised tubes. Naive, central memory, regulatory and stem cell-like memory CD4+ T cells were sorted on a BD FACSAria II using a panel including CD45RO, CCR7, CD25, CD127, CD95 and CD27. A purity above 98% was achieved for all sorted populations. Right away, PBMCs were isolated by Lymphoprep density gradient centrifugation and were stained directly, with no culture step. Samples were stained and sorted in pairs, with one healthy donor and one patient per experiment, so that batch effects were minimized. This record belongs to a study of beta chain features in type 1 diabetes (dated by TCRdb to between 2017 and 2018). With respect to the entire study: Mean age, gender distribution, total cell number and subset yield did not differ between patients and healthy donors. A total of around 110,000,000 sorted cells were examined across all samples, and RNA yield correlated strongly with the number of cells per subset. In the study, TCRB repertoires of sorted circulating CD4+ T cell subsets from recently diagnosed type 1 diabetes patients were compared with those of matched healthy donors. Regulatory and stem cell-like memory subsets were isolated from only 8 patients and about eight healthy donors, whereas naive and central memory subsets came from all 28 donors. Study-level results and caveats: A moderate but significant shortening of TCRB CDR3 length was observed in type 1 diabetes patients in all four CD4+ subsets. HLA sub-analyses involved small numbers of individuals, so any influence of HLA type on TCRB rearrangement remained unresolved. Shorter templates might have been favored by PCR, but patient and control samples were amplified and corrected together, so both groups would have been affected equally by any skew. Because cDNA rather than genomic DNA was sequenced, highly expressing activated cells could have been over-represented, although no difference in activation and CD3 levels was found between groups. Naive, central memory and regulatory TCRB repertoires appeared to be more alike among patients than among healthy donors. Fewer insertions and more nucleotide deletions at VDJ recombination sites were observed in patients with type 1 diabetes, implying thymic rearrangement abnormalities.

Counted from cysteine to phenylalanine, this CDR3 has 16 amino acids. Only CDR3 DNA remains: 48 bases, in frame from the first base. V is pruned by 0 bases and J by 4 bases, leaving 2 bases of the junction without a gene match. The germline V gene supplies CDR1 SGHTA and CDR2 FQGNSA. Recombination joined TRBV7-2 with TRBJ2-1; TRBD2 agrees with 11 junctional bases. The sequenced material came from naive CD4+ T cells from blood. The sample's cell subset or site, from its label and the paper: true naive CD4+ T cells. This receptor was taken from a man aged 18 to 29 with type 1 diabetes. The nucleotide sequence is given as TGTGCCAGCAGCTTAGCGCGGACTAGCGGGTACAATGAGCAGTTCTTC. Its product reads: CASSLARTSGYNEQFF.